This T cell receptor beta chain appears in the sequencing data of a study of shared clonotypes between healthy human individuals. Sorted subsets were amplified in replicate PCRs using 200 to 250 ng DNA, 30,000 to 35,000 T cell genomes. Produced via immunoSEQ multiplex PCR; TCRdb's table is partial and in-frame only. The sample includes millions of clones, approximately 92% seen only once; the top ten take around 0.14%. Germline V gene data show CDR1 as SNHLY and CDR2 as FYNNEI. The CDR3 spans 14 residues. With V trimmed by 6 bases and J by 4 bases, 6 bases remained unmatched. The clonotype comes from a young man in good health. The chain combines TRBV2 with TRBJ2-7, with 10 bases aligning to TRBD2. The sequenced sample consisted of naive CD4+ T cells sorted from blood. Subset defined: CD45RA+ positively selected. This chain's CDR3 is CASRYSGGGYEQYF. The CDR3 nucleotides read TGTGCCAGCAGGTACAGCGGGGGGGGATACGAGCAGTACTTC.